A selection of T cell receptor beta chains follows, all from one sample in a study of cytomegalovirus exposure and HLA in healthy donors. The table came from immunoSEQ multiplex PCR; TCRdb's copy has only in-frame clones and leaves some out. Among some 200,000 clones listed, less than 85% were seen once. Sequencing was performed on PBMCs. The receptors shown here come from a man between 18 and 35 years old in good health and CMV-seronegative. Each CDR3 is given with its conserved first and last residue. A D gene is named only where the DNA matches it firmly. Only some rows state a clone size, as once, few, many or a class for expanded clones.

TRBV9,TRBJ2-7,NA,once,TGTGCCAGCAGCGTAGCTATGCGGGGCCAAGCCTACGAGCAGTACTTC,CASSVAMRGQAYEQYF
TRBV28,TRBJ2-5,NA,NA,TGTGCCAGCAGTTTATTTTCAGAAGAGACCCAGTACTTC,CASSLFSEETQYF
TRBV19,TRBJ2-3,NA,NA,TGTGCCACCAATGAGCGGACCACAGGTTGGGGGGGCACAGATACGCAGTATTTT,CATNERTTGWGGTDTQYF
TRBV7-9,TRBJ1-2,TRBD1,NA,TGTGCCAGCAGCTTAGGGTTGGACAGGACTAACTATGGCTACACCTTC,CASSLGLDRTNYGYTF
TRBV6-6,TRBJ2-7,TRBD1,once,TGTGCCAGCATCCGGCAGGGACAGATGTACGAGCAGTACTTC,CASIRQGQMYEQYF
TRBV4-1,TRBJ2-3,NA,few,TGCGCCAGCAGCCACCCGGGTTCGGATACGCAGTATTTT,CASSHPGSDTQYF
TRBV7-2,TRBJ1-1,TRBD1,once,TGTGCCAGCAGCCCACAGGGGGCCAACACTGAAGCTTTCTTT,CASSPQGANTEAFF
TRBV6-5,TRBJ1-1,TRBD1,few,TGTGCCAGCAGTTACTCGGAGGGGGCTGTCACTGAAGCTTTCTTT,CASSYSEGAVTEAFF
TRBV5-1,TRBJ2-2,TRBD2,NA,TGCGCCAGCAGCTTGGGGCTAGCGGACACCGGGGAGCTGTTTTTT,CASSLGLADTGELFF
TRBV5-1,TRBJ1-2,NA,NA,TGCGCCAGCAGCTTGGAGGCGGTCCGGGGTGGCTACACCTTC,CASSLEAVRGGYTF
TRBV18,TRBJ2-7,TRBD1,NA,TGTGCCAGCTCCGCAGGGGGCGGTGGCGCCTACGAGCAGTACTTC,CASSAGGGGAYEQYF
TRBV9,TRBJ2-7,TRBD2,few,TGTGCCAGCAGCTTTAGCGGGAGGGGCTACGAGCAGTACTTC,CASSFSGRGYEQYF
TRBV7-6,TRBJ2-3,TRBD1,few,TGTGCCAGCAGCTTAGTTTCCGGGACAGCTCGCACAGATACGCAGTATTTT,CASSLVSGTARTDTQYF
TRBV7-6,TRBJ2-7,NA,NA,TGTGCCAGCAGCCGTACTAGAAATAACTCCTACGAGCAGTACTTC,CASSRTRNNSYEQYF
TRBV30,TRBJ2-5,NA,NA,TGTGCCTGGAGCTCCCGTGAGACCCAGTACTTC,CAWSSRETQYF
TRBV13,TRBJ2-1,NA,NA,TGTGCCAGCAGCACTCGACTGTACAATGAGCAGTTCTTC,CASSTRLYNEQFF
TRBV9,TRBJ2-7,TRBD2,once,TGTGCCAGCAGCTCGGGGACTAGCGGGAGGTCCAACGAGCAGTACTTC,CASSSGTSGRSNEQYF
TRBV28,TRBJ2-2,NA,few,TGTGCCAGCAGCAGACGGGGTTTGGGGACCGGGGAGCTGTTTTTT,CASSRRGLGTGELFF
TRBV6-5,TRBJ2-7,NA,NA,TGTGCCAGCAGTGGCGCGGGACTTCTCAACGAGCAGTACTTC,CASSGAGLLNEQYF
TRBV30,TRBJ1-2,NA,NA,TGTGCCTGGAGTGTAGGGGGAATCTATGGCTACACCTTC,CAWSVGGIYGYTF
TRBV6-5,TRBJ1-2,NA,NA,TGTGCCAGCAGTTACTCGGCAGACTATGGCTACACCTTC,CASSYSADYGYTF
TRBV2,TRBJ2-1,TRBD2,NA,TGTGCCAGCAGTCCTAGGACTAGCGGATCGAGCTCCTACAATGAGCAGTTCTTC,CASSPRTSGSSSYNEQFF
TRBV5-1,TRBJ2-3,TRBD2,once,TGCGCCAGCAGACTAGCGGACAGCACAGATACGCAGTATTTT,CASRLADSTDTQYF
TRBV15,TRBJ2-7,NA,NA,TGTGCCACCGGCAGAGATTTAGTGGCCTACGAGCAGTACTTC,CATGRDLVAYEQYF
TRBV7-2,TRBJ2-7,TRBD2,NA,TGTGCCAGCAGCTTAATTGCGGGAGTCTCCTACGAGCAGTACTTC,CASSLIAGVSYEQYF
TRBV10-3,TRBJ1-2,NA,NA,TGTGCCATCAGTGAGAAAGTGACAGTAGGGAGCTACACCTTC,CAISEKVTVGSYTF
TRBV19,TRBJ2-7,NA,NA,TGTGCCAGTAGTTCGGCAGCGCCTGGAGAGCAGTACTTC,CASSSAAPGEQYF
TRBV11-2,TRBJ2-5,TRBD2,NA,TGTGCCAGCAGCCAGTTAGCGGGGCGAGTCTCATCTCAAGAGACCCAGTACTTC,CASSQLAGRVSSQETQYF
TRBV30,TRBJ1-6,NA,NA,TGTGCCTGGGGTGGCTACTATAATTCACCCCTCCACTTT,CAWGGYYNSPLHF
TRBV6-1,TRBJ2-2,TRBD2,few,TGTGCCAGCTCAGAGGCCGGGGGGGACACCGGGGAGCTGTTTTTT,CASSEAGGDTGELFF
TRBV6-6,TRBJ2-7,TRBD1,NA,TGTGCCAGCAGTTACGGGACAGACTACGAGCAGTACTTC,CASSYGTDYEQYF
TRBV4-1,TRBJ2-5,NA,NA,TGCGCCAGCAGCCAAGGCAGGGGCCCAGAGACCCAGTACTTC,CASSQGRGPETQYF
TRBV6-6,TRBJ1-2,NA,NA,TGTGCCAGCAGTTACCTCCAGGGGTATGGCTACACCTTC,CASSYLQGYGYTF
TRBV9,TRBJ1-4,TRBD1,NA,TGTGCCAGCAGCGTCGGACAGGAGTCAAGTGAAAAACTGTTTTTT,CASSVGQESSEKLFF
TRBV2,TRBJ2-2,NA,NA,TGTGCCAGCAGAGGGGACTCTGGAACCGGGGAGCTGTTTTTT,CASRGDSGTGELFF
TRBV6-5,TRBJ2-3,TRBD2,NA,TGTGCCAGCACCCGGACTAGCGGATCCACAGATACGCAGTATTTT,CASTRTSGSTDTQYF
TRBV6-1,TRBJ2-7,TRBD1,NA,TGTGCCAGCAGACTGACAGGGGACAACGAGCAGTACTTC,CASRLTGDNEQYF
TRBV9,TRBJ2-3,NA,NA,TGTGCCAGCAGCGTAGGGGGAGGCTCCACAGATACGCAGTATTTT,CASSVGGGSTDTQYF
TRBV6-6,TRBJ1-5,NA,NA,TGTGCCAGCAGAAGACAGGAGAGCAATCAGCCCCAGCATTTT,CASRRQESNQPQHF
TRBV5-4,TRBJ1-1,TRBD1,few,TGTGCCAGCAGCAAGGGACAGGGGGAAGCTTTCTTT,CASSKGQGEAFF
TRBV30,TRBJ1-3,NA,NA,TGTGCCTGGAGTGCACTAACTGGAAACACCATATATTTT,CAWSALTGNTIYF
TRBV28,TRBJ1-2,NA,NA,TGTGCCAGCGCCTCCCCCGGCTATGGCTACACCTTC,CASASPGYGYTF